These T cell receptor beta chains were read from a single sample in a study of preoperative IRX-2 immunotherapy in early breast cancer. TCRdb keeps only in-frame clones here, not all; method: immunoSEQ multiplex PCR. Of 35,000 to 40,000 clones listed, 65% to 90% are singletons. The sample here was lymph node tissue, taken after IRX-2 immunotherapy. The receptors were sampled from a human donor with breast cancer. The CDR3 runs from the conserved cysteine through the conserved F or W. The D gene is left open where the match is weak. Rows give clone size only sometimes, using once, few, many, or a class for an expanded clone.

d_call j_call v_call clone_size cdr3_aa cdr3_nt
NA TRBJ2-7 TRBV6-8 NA CASSYDTRGPYEQYF TGTGCCAGCAGTTACGATACCAGGGGCCCCTACGAGCAGTACTTC
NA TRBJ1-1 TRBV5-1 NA CASSPSGRQSNTEAFF TGCGCCAGCAGCCCATCAGGTAGACAGTCGAACACTGAAGCTTTCTTT
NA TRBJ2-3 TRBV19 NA CASSEGLDHRTDTQYF TGTGCCAGTAGCGAGGGGTTGGACCATCGCACAGATACGCAGTATTTT
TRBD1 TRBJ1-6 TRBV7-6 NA CASSRGTGINSPLHF TGTGCCAGCAGCCGCGGGACAGGCATTAATTCACCCCTCCACTTT
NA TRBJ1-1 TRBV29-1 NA CSVVRDTAANTEAFF TGCAGCGTTGTGCGCGACACGGCTGCGAACACTGAAGCTTTCTTT
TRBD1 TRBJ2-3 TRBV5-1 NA CASSSNTGESDTQYF TGCGCCAGCAGCTCGAATACAGGGGAATCAGATACGCAGTATTTT
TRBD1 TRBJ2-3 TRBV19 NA CASSTSGGAGDTQYF TGTGCCAGTAGTACCTCAGGGGGCGCGGGAGATACGCAGTATTTT
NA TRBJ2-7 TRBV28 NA CASSSGELSGHSYEQYF TGTGCCAGCAGTTCCGGCGAACTCTCAGGGCACTCCTACGAGCAGTACTTC
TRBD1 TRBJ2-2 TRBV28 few CASSSDRGTNTGELFF TGTGCCAGCAGTTCTGACAGGGGAACGAACACCGGGGAGCTGTTTTTT
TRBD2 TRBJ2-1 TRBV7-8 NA CASSSGGRNEQFF TGTGCCAGCAGTAGCGGGGGGAGGAATGAGCAGTTCTTC
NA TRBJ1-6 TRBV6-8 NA CASTRSVGLPGNSPLHF TGTGCCAGCACTCGATCAGTGGGTCTTCCCGGTAATTCACCCCTCCACTTT
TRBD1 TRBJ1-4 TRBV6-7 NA CASSDQGGSEKLFF TGTGCCAGCAGTGACCAGGGGGGAAGTGAAAAACTGTTTTTT
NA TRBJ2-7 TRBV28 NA CASSLDSYEQYF TGTGCCAGCAGTTTGGATTCCTACGAGCAGTACTTC
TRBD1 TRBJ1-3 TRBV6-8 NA CASRAPGQAAGNTIYF TGTGCCAGCAGAGCTCCGGGACAGGCCGCGGGAAACACCATATATTTT
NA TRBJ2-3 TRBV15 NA CATSCSGWNSTDTQYF TGTGCCACCAGCTGCTCCGGGTGGAACAGCACAGATACGCAGTATTTT
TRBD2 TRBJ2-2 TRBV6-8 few CATGLAENTGELFF TGTGCCACCGGACTAGCGGAGAACACCGGGGAGCTGTTTTTT